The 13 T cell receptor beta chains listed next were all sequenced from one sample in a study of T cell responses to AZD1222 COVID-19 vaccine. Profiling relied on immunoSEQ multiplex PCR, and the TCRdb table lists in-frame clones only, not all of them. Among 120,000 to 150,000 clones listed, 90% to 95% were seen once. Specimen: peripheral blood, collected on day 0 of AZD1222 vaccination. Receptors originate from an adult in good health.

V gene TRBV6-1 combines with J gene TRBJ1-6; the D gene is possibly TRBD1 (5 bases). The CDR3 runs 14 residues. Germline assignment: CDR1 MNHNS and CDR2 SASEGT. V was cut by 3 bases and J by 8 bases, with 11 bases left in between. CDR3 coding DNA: TGTGCCAGCAGTGAGCAGGGTAGGGATTCACCCCTCCACTTT. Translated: CASSEQGRDSPLHF.

This chain's CDR3 is CATSDKGYEQYF. In DNA, the CDR3 is TGTGCCACCAGTGATAAGGGATACGAGCAGTACTTC. V and J are TRBV24-1 and TRBJ2-7, with D uncertain. Trimming removed 3 bases at V and 4 bases at J, with 6 bases between. The germline V gene has CDR1 KGHDR and CDR2 SFDVKD. The CDR3 sequence is 12 residues long.

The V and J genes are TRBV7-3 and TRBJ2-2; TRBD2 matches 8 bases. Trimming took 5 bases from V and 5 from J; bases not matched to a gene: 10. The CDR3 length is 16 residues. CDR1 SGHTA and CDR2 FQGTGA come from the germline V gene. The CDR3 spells CASSPDAGGVTGELFF. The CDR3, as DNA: TGTGCCAGCAGCCCCGATGCGGGGGGTGTTACCGGGGAGCTGTTTTTT.

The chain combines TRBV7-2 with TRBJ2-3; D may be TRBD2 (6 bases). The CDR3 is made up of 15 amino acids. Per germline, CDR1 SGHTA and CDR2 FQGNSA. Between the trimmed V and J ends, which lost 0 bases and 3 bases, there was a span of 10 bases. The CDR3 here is CASSLAGGITDTQYF. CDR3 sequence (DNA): TGTGCCAGCAGCTTAGCGGGGGGAATAACAGATACGCAGTATTTT. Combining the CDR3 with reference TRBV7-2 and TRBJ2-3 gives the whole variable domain GAGVSQSPSNKVTEKGKDVELRCDPISGHTALYWYRQSLGQGLEFLIYFQGNSAPDKSGLPSDRFSAERTGGSVSTLTIQRTQQEDSAVYLCASSLAGGITDTQYFGPGTRLTVL.

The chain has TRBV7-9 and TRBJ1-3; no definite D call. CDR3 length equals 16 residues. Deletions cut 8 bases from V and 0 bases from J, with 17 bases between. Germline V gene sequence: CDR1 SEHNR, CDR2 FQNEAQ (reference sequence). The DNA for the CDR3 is TGTGCCAGCTCGTATACAAACGTACACTCTGGAAACACCATATATTTT. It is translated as CASSYTNVHSGNTIYF.

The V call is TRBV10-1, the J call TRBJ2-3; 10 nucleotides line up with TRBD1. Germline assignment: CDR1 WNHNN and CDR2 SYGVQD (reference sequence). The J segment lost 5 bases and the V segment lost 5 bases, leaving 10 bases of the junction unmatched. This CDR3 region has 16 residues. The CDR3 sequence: CASSSGTGARRDTQYF. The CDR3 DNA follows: TGCGCCAGCAGTTCCGGGACAGGGGCCCGAAGAGATACGCAGTATTTT.

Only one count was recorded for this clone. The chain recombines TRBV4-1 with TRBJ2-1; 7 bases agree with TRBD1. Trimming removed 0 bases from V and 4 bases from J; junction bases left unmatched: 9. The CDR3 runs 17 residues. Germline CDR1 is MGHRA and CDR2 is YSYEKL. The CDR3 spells CASSQDPSLTGYNEQFF. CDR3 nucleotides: TGCGCCAGCAGCCAAGACCCGTCCTTGACAGGGTACAATGAGCAGTTCTTC.

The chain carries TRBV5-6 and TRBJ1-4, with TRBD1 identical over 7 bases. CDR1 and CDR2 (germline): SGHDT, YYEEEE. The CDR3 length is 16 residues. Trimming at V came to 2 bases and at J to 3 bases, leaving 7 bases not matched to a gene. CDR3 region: CASSFATGDPNEKLFF. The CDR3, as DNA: TGTGCCAGCAGCTTTGCAACAGGGGATCCTAATGAAAAACTGTTTTTT.

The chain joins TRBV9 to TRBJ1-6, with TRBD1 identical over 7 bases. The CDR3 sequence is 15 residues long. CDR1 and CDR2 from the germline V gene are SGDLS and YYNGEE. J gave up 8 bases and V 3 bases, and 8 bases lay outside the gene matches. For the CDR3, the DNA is TGTGCCAGCAGCGCAGCGACAGGGCTTGATTCACCCCTCCACTTT. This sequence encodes CASSAATGLDSPLHF.

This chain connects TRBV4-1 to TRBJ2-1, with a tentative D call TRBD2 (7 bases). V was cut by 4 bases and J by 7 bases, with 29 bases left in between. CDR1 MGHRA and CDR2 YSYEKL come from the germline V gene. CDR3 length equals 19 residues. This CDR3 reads CASSLPQRLAKGGVNEQFF. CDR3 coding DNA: TGCGCCAGCAGCCTCCCCCAGCGACTAGCTAAAGGGGGGGTGAATGAGCAGTTCTTC.

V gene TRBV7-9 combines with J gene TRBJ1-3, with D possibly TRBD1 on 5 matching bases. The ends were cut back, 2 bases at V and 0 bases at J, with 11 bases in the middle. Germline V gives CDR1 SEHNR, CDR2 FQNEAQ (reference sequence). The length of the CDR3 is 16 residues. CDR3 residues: CASSLLGGSSGNTIYF. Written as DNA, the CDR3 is TGTGCCAGCAGCTTACTCGGGGGGAGCTCTGGAAACACCATATATTTT.

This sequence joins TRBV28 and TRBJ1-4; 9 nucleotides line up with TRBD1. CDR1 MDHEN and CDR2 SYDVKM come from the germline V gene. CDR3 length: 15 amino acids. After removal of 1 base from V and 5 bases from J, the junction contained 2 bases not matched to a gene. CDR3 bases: TGTGCCAGCAGTTTATCCGGACAGGGGAATGAAAAACTGTTTTTT. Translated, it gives CASSLSGQGNEKLFF.

The CDR3, as DNA: TGTGCCAGTAGTGAGGTTCCGAACACTGAAGCTTTCTTT. It yields the protein CASSEVPNTEAFF. The rearrangement links TRBV19 to TRBJ1-1; D is unclear. The CDR3 length is 13 residues. Germline assignment: CDR1 LNHDA and CDR2 SQIVND (reference sequence). Trimming removed 5 bases at V and 1 base at J, with 8 bases between. The full variable domain, completed using reference TRBV19 and TRBJ1-1, is DGGITQSPKYLFRKEGQNVTLSCEQNLNHDAMYWYRQDPGQGLRLIYYSQIVNDFQKGDIAEGYSVSREKKESFPLTVTSAQKNPTAFYLCASSEVPNTEAFFGQGTRLTVV.